This T cell receptor (beta chain) was documented in a study of metastatic and nonmetastatic thyroid tumors. A remark on this clone: As yet, its antigen is unknown.

With MiXCR, TCRdb reprocessed the PCR reads. The sample includes under 5,000 clones, approximately 20% of them seen just once. General study findings and limits: As reported, TCR beta diversity in blood and tumor was significantly higher in malignant thyroid tumors than in benign nodules.

Looked up from germline, CDR1 is MNHEY and CDR2 is SVGEGT. CDR3 length: 14 residues. The V end lost 5 bases, the J end lost 4 bases, and 15 bases lay between the germline ends. Among the patients, none had received any treatment before thyroid surgery. Input material: tumor tissue. This receptor was identified in a female donor with papillary thyroid cancer or a benign thyroid nodule (not recorded which). Some clones in this sample may be carry-over from other donors' samples. V and J are TRBV6-2 or TRBV6-3 and TRBJ2-7; D might be TRBD2 (5 bases). The CDR3 nucleotides read TGTGCCAGCAGTCCCGGACTGCAACGTTACGAGCAGTACTTC. As protein: CASSPGLQRYEQYF.